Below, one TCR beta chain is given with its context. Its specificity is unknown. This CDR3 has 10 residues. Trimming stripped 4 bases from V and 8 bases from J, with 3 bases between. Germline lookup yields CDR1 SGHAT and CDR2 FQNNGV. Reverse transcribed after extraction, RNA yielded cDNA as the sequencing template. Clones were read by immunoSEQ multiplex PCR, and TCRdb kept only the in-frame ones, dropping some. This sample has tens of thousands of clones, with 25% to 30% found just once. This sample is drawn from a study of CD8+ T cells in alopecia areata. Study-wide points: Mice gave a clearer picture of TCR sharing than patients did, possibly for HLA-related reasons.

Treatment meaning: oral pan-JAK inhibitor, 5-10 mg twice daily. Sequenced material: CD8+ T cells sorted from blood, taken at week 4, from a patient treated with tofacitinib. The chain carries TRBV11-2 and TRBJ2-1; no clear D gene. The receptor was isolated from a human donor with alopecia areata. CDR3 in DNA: TGTGCCAGCAGCTCGTATGAGCAGTTCTTC. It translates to CASSSYEQFF.